This T cell receptor (beta chain) was captured in a study of cytomegalovirus exposure and HLA in healthy donors. Study information: An early release of data contained approximately 80 million unique TCRs, which came from HLA-typed donors. The study's findings and limits: Reports state that TCR beta sequences accurately predicted most subjects' HLA-A and HLA-B alleles. While the bulk of TCR sequences proved rare, some public TCRs turned up in many donors.

Remarks on this clone: The antigen is undetermined.

The CDR3 runs to 14 residues. CDR1 and CDR2 (germline): LNHDA, SQIVND (reference sequence). V was cut by 5 bases and J by 3 bases, with 13 bases left in between. The PCR employed 60 Vbeta primers together with 13 Jbeta primers. The method was immunoSEQ multiplex PCR; TCRdb's version includes in-frame clones alone and lacks a portion of them. In the table there are 150,000 to 200,000 clones, about three quarters of which are singletons. The V gene is TRBV19, the J gene TRBJ1-1; possible D gene TRBD1, 6 bases. The TCR sequence derives from a woman in her thirties or forties in good health and CMV-seronegative. Input material: PBMCs. The chain's CDR3 is CASSQHRTDTEAFF. The CDR3 DNA reads as TGTGCCAGTAGTCAACATCGGACAGACACTGAAGCTTTCTTT. Based on the CDR3 plus reference TRBV19 and TRBJ1-1, the full variable domain is DGGITQSPKYLFRKEGQNVTLSCEQNLNHDAMYWYRQDPGQGLRLIYYSQIVNDFQKGDIAEGYSVSREKKESFPLTVTSAQKNPTAFYLCASSQHRTDTEAFFGQGTRLTVV.